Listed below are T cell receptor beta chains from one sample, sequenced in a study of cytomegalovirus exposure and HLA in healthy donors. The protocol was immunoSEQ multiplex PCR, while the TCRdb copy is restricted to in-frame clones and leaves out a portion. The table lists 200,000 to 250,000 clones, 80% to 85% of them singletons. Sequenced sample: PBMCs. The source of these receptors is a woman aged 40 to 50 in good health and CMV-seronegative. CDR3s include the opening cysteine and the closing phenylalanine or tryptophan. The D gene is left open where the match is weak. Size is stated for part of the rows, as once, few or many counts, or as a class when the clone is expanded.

TGCGCCAGCAGCCTTAACAGGGATCTGAGCTACACCTTC	CASSLNRDLSYTF	TRBV5-1	once	NA	TRBJ1-2
TGTGCCAGCAGTTTATGGGGGGAGGCCGTACAAGAGACCCAGTACTTC	CASSLWGEAVQETQYF	TRBV28	NA	NA	TRBJ2-5
TGTGCCAGCAGCTCGGGACTAGCGGGAGCCGGGGAGCTGTTTTTT	CASSSGLAGAGELFF	TRBV5-8	few	TRBD2	TRBJ2-2
TGTGCCAGCAGCGTGGGGGCTTGGGAGAGCTACGAGCAGTACTTC	CASSVGAWESYEQYF	TRBV27	NA	NA	TRBJ2-7
TGTGCCAGCAGTACAGGGCTTAATTCACCCCTCCACTTT	CASSTGLNSPLHF	TRBV6-1	NA	NA	TRBJ1-6
TGTGCCAGCAGCTTATCCGGGACAGATGAAAAACTGTTTTTT	CASSLSGTDEKLFF	TRBV7-9	once	TRBD1	TRBJ1-4
TGTGCCAGCTCACCACGTGGCGGGACCACAGATACGCAGTATTTT	CASSPRGGTTDTQYF	TRBV18	NA	NA	TRBJ2-3
TGTGCCAGCAGCCTAAGGGGACAAGCTAATGAAAAACTGTTTTTT	CASSLRGQANEKLFF	TRBV4-2	once	NA	TRBJ1-4
TGTGCCAGCAGTCTCTCCGTTGGGCTAGCGGGAGATGAGCAGTTCTTC	CASSLSVGLAGDEQFF	TRBV27	NA	TRBD2	TRBJ2-1
TGCGCCAGCAGCGCGGAACCGACAGGTTTGAACTATGGCTACACCTTC	CASSAEPTGLNYGYTF	TRBV5-1	NA	NA	TRBJ1-2
TGCGCCAGCTCGCGAGGGACTGACAAATACGAGCAGTACTTC	CASSRGTDKYEQYF	TRBV5-1	few	NA	TRBJ2-7
TGTGCCAGCAGCCCGCCGGAGGGACAGGTGGAATTAGACGAAAAACTGTTTTTT	CASSPPEGQVELDEKLFF	TRBV11-2	NA	TRBD1	TRBJ1-4
TGTGCCAGCATTATGACAGGGAGTTCTTCTAGGTATGGCTACACCTTC	CASIMTGSSSRYGYTF	TRBV28	once	TRBD1	TRBJ1-2
TGTGCCAGCAGGGGTAGACAGGGGAGTTTTAATTCGGAGACCCAGTACTTC	CASRGRQGSFNSETQYF	TRBV27	NA	TRBD1	TRBJ2-5
TGTTCCAGCAGCTCCTACGGTCGCCTAGAATCCTGGGCTTTCTTT	CSSSSYGRLESWAFF	TRBV7-9	NA	NA	TRBJ1-1
TGCAGCGCACGACTAGCGGGAGTACTCCGTCAGCAGTACTTC	CSARLAGVLRQQYF	TRBV29-1	NA	TRBD2	TRBJ2-5
TGTGCCAGCAGCCGGGTGGCGGCCGGGGGGCCGCGATCCCTTAGTAGGGAGCAGTACTTC	CASSRVAAGGPRSLSREQYF	TRBV14	NA	NA	TRBJ2-7
TGTGCCAGCAAAAAAAACAGCAAACTGAACACTGAAGCTTTCTTT	CASKKNSKLNTEAFF	TRBV19	once	NA	TRBJ1-1
TGTGCCAGCAGTTTAGAAGGGGGCCGGGGCTACACCTTC	CASSLEGGRGYTF	TRBV28	NA	TRBD1	TRBJ1-2
TGTGCCAGCAGTTTATCGGGACTAAGAATGAACACTGAAGCTTTCTTT	CASSLSGLRMNTEAFF	TRBV27	NA	NA	TRBJ1-1
TGTGCCAGCAGCCCTGGGTCAGGTTACTATGGCTACACCTTC	CASSPGSGYYGYTF	TRBV7-2	NA	NA	TRBJ1-2
TGTGCCATCAGTGGGACGGGGTCCTCCTACGAGCAGTACTTC	CAISGTGSSYEQYF	TRBV10-3	NA	NA	TRBJ2-7
TGTGCCAGCACCCCTCTCGGGGGCTCCTACAATGAGCAGTTCTTC	CASTPLGGSYNEQFF	TRBV6-5	NA	NA	TRBJ2-1
TGTGCCAGCAGCCCTGACCCCGGCGGCTACGAGCAGTACTTC	CASSPDPGGYEQYF	TRBV6-5	once	NA	TRBJ2-7
TGTGCCTGGAGTATCGGGGGGCCCTATGGCTACACCTTC	CAWSIGGPYGYTF	TRBV30	NA	NA	TRBJ1-2
TGTGCCAGCAGTAGGGGGGAGGGCCCGCGTCAGCCCCAGCATTTT	CASSRGEGPRQPQHF	TRBV6-6	NA	NA	TRBJ1-5
TGTGCCAGCAGTACCGGGACTAGCGGGAGGCTAGCAGATACGCAGTATTTT	CASSTGTSGRLADTQYF	TRBV4-2	NA	TRBD2	TRBJ2-3
TGTGCCAGCAGCTTGGCTGGCGGTGAAAAACTGTTTTTT	CASSLAGGEKLFF	TRBV5-6	NA	NA	TRBJ1-4
TGCGCCAGCAGCTTGGTGCAGGGGGCAGTAACCTCCTACGAGCAGTACTTC	CASSLVQGAVTSYEQYF	TRBV5-1	once	TRBD1	TRBJ2-7
TGCGCCAGCAGCCAAGCCCTTCCGGGGGGTGAGCAGTACTTC	CASSQALPGGEQYF	TRBV4-1	NA	TRBD2	TRBJ2-5
TGTGCCAGCACTGGGGGCGGCTCCTATGGCTACACCTTC	CASTGGGSYGYTF	TRBV6-1	NA	NA	TRBJ1-2